This T cell receptor beta chain was recovered during a study of blood T cell repertoires in COVID-19 (dated by TCRdb to about 2020). Concerning the study at large: Collaborator samples came from the United States, Italy and Spain and covered acute and convalescent phases of COVID-19. The prospective study material was composed of cDNA or gDNA derived from T cells, B-cell-depleted T cells, or PBMCs. The dataset comprised deeply sampled blood TCRbeta repertoires from subjects exposed to, actively infected with, or recovered from COVID-19. A freely available public database, intended as a resource for researchers studying the immune response to SARS-CoV-2, is where the repertoires were released. Samples were obtained from the ongoing ImmuneRACE study (first 160 participants) and from 1,200 or so subjects provided by 6 global collaborators. A de-identified subject ID, COVID-19 status, age in years and sex were almost always included in the sample metadata. HLA class I and class II types, where available, came from metadata supplied by the sample provider rather than from assay-based typing. The study at large found these results: The amount of clinical and demographic metadata varied by source and participant and was provided uncurated.

This clone was counted only a few times. The antigen it binds to is not known. No clone much larger than this one lies a single base away; base qualities are absent. The CDR3 spans 17 residues, from the cysteine through the phenylalanine. The kept DNA is CDR3 alone, 51 bases in frame from the first base. TCRbeta CDR3 regions were amplified from genomic DNA by means of the immunoSEQ Assay, a bias-controlled multiplex PCR. In the paper's pipeline: Nucleated cell counts per sample were estimated from amplification of reference gene primers within the assay. To quantify the absolute abundance of each unique TCRbeta CDR3 rearrangement, sequence reads were collapsed and filtered. For each sample, productive Simpson clonality was calculated as the square root of Simpson's diversity index over productive rearrangements. TCRdb's version of the immuneACCESS table is confined to in-frame rearrangements and falls short of the full clone set. An unresolved V gene accounts for under half of the shortfall where checked; the remainder is of unknown origin. Clone size and V and J calls were adopted from that table, with D and trimming inferred from the DNA. In all, the sample holds some 170,000 clones, and approximately 85% of those were seen once. 6.2% of the sample lies in the top ten.

Participants in the prospective study were aged roughly 18 to 100 years, lived in 20 to 30 United States geographic areas, and enrolled through a virtual design. Cohort assignment in the prospective study relied on participant-reported clinical history from a screening survey and a study questionnaire. Recovered participants in ImmuneRACE Cohort 3 were defined as having two consecutive negative NP/OP PCR tests, clearance from a healthcare professional, or resolution of symptoms. Each participant in the prospective study had whole blood, serum and a nasopharyngeal or oropharyngeal swab collected by mobile phlebotomists. Participants in the prospective study had the option to provide additional blood draws and questionnaires over a roughly two-month period. Before DNA extraction, blood samples from the prospective study were shipped at room temperature or frozen.

This sequence uses TRBV12-2 and TRBJ1-1. TRBV12-2 is recorded as a pseudogene. Sequenced material: PBMCs or T cells enriched from blood (not recorded which). The TCR originated in a man in his forties who had recovered from COVID-19. The CDR3 here reads CASRPEVPDPLNTEAFF. The DNA sequence follows: TGTGCAAGTCGCCCAGAGGTTCCCGACCCCCTCAACACTGAAGCTTTCTTT.